Following are 19 T cell receptor beta chains from one sample sequenced in a study of blood T cells in healthy people across ages. Sample-barcoded 5' priming and a J-beta primer mix drove a second PCR of about 7 to 11 cycles. A single record per CDR3 protein comes from TCRdb applying MiXCR to the 5' RACE reads. The sample comprises 800,000 to 950,000 distinct CDR3 sequences, 25% to 35% of which are singletons, and about a tenth rests with the top ten. These same data were also listed under a study on T cells of mothers and their children.

Specimen: blood. The receptor set was obtained from a woman in her 40s in good health.

The chain recombines TRBV11-1 with TRBJ2-7; D might be TRBD1 (6 bases). CDR3 length: 19 residues. V was trimmed by 8 bases and J by 0 bases, leaving 29 bases between them. CDR1 is SGHAT and CDR2 is FQDESV in the germline V gene (reference sequence). The CDR3 nucleotides are TGTGCCAGCGGGCCTGGTTTCGTAAACAGGGACACCCTCTCCTACGAGCAGTACTTC. Protein sequence: CASGPGFVNRDTLSYEQYF.

This clonotype was counted between two and nine times. The V gene is TRBV5-1, the J gene TRBJ1-1; 7 positions match TRBD1. The germline gives CDR1 SGHRS, CDR2 YFSETQ. This CDR3 region has 12 residues. The V gene end was trimmed by 3 bases and the J gene end by 10 bases; junction bases not matched to a gene: 6. DNA for the CDR3: TGCGCCAGCAGCTCGACTGGGACAGCAGCTTTCTTT. Amino acids: CASSSTGTAAFF.

In the case of this clonotype: No conserved phenylalanine or tryptophan is present at the end of the CDR3, so a read error is the likely explanation. This CDR3 reads CASSLSQGPYEQYS. The CDR3 DNA reads as TGTGCCAGCAGCTTGAGCCAGGGACCCTACGAGCAGTACAGC. V is TRBV5-5 and J is TRBJ2-5; TRBD1 or TRBD2 may be the D gene (5 bases each). The J call is in doubt because the DNA end fits TRBJ2-7 better. CDR1 is SGHKS and CDR2 is YYEKEE in the germline V gene (reference sequence). The CDR3 runs to 14 residues.

This clonotype has only a few counts. The chain employs TRBV11-1 and TRBJ1-6, with 8 bases fitting TRBD1. CDR1 and CDR2 from the germline V gene are SGHAT and FQDESV (reference sequence). This CDR3 contains 14 residues. V gave up 4 bases and J gave up 9 bases; unmatched junction bases: 5. In DNA form, the CDR3 reads TGTGCCAGCAGCTATGGACAGGGTGGTTCACCCCTCCACTTT. Amino acid sequence: CASSYGQGGSPLHF.

The rearrangement links TRBV19 to TRBJ2-5, with 13 bases fitting TRBD2. CDR3 size: 16 residues. Germline CDR1 and CDR2: LNHDA and SQIVND (reference sequence). V lost 9 bases and J lost 2; bases outside the gene matches: 9. The CDR3: CASNGRLAGGQETQYF. The CDR3 nucleotides read TGTGCCAGCAACGGTCGACTAGCGGGGGGACAAGAGACCCAGTACTTC.

This clonotype appeared a few times. The V gene is TRBV25-1, the J gene TRBJ2-7; 9 bases fit TRBD1. The CDR3 loop spans 16 amino acids. CDR1 is MGHDK, CDR2 SYGVNS, per germline. V dropped 1 base and J dropped 3; count of bases not matched to a gene: 7. CDR3 loop: CASSESGTGHLYEQYF. CDR3 bases: TGTGCCAGCAGTGAATCGGGGACAGGGCACCTCTACGAGCAGTACTTC.

This chain uses TRBV18 with TRBJ2-7; TRBD1 agrees at 9 bases. This CDR3 has 15 residues. Losses at the gene ends were 2 bases for V and 2 bases for J; bases not matched to a gene: 4. The germline V gene encodes CDR1 KGHSH and CDR2 LQKENI. CDR3 DNA sequence: TGTGCCAGCTCACCATGGACAGGGGTTCCCTACGAGCAGTACTTC. Translated: CASSPWTGVPYEQYF.

In its sample, this clonotype was seen a few times. The rearrangement uses TRBV20-1 and TRBJ2-1; 12 bases map to TRBD1. The V gene end was trimmed by 5 bases and the J gene end by 8 bases; junction bases not matched to a gene: 13. Germline V CDR1 and CDR2: DFQATT, SNEGSKA (reference sequence). This CDR3 region has 16 residues. The CDR3 bases are TGCAGTGCTGGATCTCCGGGACAGGGGGCTTTGGATGAGCAGTTCTTC. This gives the protein CSAGSPGQGALDEQFF.

Concerning this clonotype itself: The junction does not match germline at one end; this may be a read error. V and J are TRBV7-9 and TRBJ2-1; tentatively, D is TRBD2 (6 bases). Germline loops: CDR1 SEHNR, CDR2 FQNEAQ (reference sequence). The CDR3 extends over 17 amino acids. DNA for the CDR3: TGTGCCAGCAGCCTACGTGTAGCGGTGAGCTCCTACAATGGGCAGTTCTTC. This gives the protein CASSLRVAVSSYNGQFF.

In its sample, this clonotype was seen a few times. The CDR3 coding sequence is TGCAGTGCGGAGGCCCGAGGGGTGAGCTCCTACGAGCAGTACTTC. Translated: CSAEARGVSSYEQYF. The J gene is TRBJ2-7, the V gene TRBV20-1, with D perhaps given as TRBD1 or TRBD2 (5 bases each). With 6 bases removed from V and 0 bases from J, the gap between germline ends came to 18 bases. CDR1 DFQATT and CDR2 SNEGSKA come from the germline V gene (reference sequence). The CDR3 runs to 15 residues.

The chain uses TRBV7-8 and TRBJ1-1; D gene unclear. The CDR3 sequence is 14 residues long. Trimming removed 0 bases at V and 5 bases at J, with 10 bases between. Germline V gene sequence: CDR1 SGHVS, CDR2 FQNEAQ. The CDR3 sequence: CASSLAAGITEAFF. In DNA, the CDR3 is TGTGCCAGCAGCTTAGCGGCGGGGATTACTGAAGCTTTCTTT.

The chain links TRBV29-1 to TRBJ2-5, with D hard to call. TRBJ2-7 explains the end of the DNA better; the J call may be wrong. CDR3 size: 13 residues. Germline V lookup: CDR1 SQVTM, CDR2 ANQGSEA. The CDR3: CSVVTLGKYEQYF. CDR3 nucleotide sequence: TGCAGCGTTGTAACACTTGGGAAGTACGAGCAGTACTTC.

This chain connects TRBV6-2 or TRBV6-3 to TRBJ1-6; perhaps TRBD1 as D (6 bases). Per germline, CDR1 MNHEY and CDR2 SVGEGT. V lost 3 bases to trimming and J lost 8 bases, with 17 bases between them. This CDR3 has 16 residues. CDR3 sequence reads: CASSYGGGPSDSPLHF. The CDR3 DNA reads as TGTGCCAGCAGTTATGGCGGGGGCCCTTCGGATTCACCCCTCCACTTT.

This clonotype was found a few times. V is TRBV20-1 and J is TRBJ2-3; TRBD1 matches at 7 bases. CDR3 length equals 14 residues. CDR1 DFQATT and CDR2 SNEGSKA come from the germline V gene (reference sequence). V lost 6 bases, J lost 4 bases, and 10 bases stayed unmatched. The CDR3 region has the DNA TGCAGTGCCTTAACAGGGGTTTTATCAGATACGCAGTATTTT. Translated, it gives CSALTGVLSDTQYF.

The CDR3 is CASSLNRGIGKLFF. The CDR3 coding sequence is TGTGCCAGCAGCTTAAACCGGGGGATCGGAAAACTGTTTTTT. The rearrangement links TRBV7-9 to TRBJ1-4; TRBD1 is a possible D gene (5 bases). Germline values: CDR1 SEHNR, CDR2 FQNEAQ (reference sequence). The CDR3 is 14 residues long. V shed 2 bases and J shed 10 bases, with 14 bases lying between them.

The chain carries TRBV6-4 and TRBJ1-2; 7 bases map to TRBD1. V shed 5 bases and J 4 bases; nucleotides not matched to a gene: 4. CDR1 is MRHNA and CDR2 is SNTAGT in the germline V gene. The CDR3 has 13 residues. This chain's CDR3 is CASSQNRGYGYTF. CDR3 coding DNA: TGTGCCAGCAGTCAGAACAGGGGCTATGGCTACACCTTC.

This chain connects TRBV14 to TRBJ2-1; D call uncertain. Trimming removed 0 bases at V and 0 bases at J, with 18 bases between. Germline V gene lookup returns CDR1 SGHDN and CDR2 FVKESK. This CDR3 is built from 19 residues. The CDR3 reads CASSQELYSKSSSYNEQFF. The CDR3 DNA is TGTGCCAGCAGCCAAGAGTTGTACAGTAAATCGAGCTCCTACAATGAGCAGTTCTTC.

The gene calls are TRBV27 and TRBJ1-6, with unresolved D. The germline gives CDR1 MNHEY, CDR2 SMNVEV (reference sequence). With 2 bases removed from V and 2 bases from J, the gap between germline ends came to 7 bases. CDR3 length equals 15 residues. The CDR3 spells CASSLGMAYNSPLHF. CDR3 nucleotide sequence: TGTGCCAGCAGTTTAGGGATGGCCTATAATTCACCCCTCCACTTT.

The V and J genes are TRBV20-1 and TRBJ2-7; weak D call: TRBD1 (5 bases). The germline V gene encodes CDR1 DFQATT and CDR2 SNEGSKA (reference sequence). The CDR3 has 12 amino acids. The germline V and J ends were trimmed by 6 bases and 8 bases, with 17 bases remaining between them. The CDR3 region has the DNA TGCAGTGCCCGCAGTGCAGGGTTAAAGCAGTACTTC. Translating it yields CSARSAGLKQYF.